This T cell receptor (beta chain) was identified in a study of blood T cells in healthy people across ages. Through a sample-barcoded 5' primer and a J-beta primer mix, a second PCR was run for roughly 7 to 11 cycles. TCRdb recomputed calls from the 5' RACE reads with MiXCR, one row per CDR3 protein. This table holds 700,000 to 900,000 distinct CDR3 sequences, about 26% found once. V was shortened by 4 bases and J by 6 bases, with 14 bases between the two germline ends. The germline V gene encodes CDR1 SGHDT and CDR2 YYEEEE. This CDR3 spans 13 amino acids. These data were likewise used in another study, on T cells of mothers and their children. That publication notes: Researchers found no T cell clones that were persistent and microchimeric.

This TCR was sampled from a boy aged 10-17 years in good health. The specimen was blood. The chain carries TRBV5-6 and TRBJ2-7; D might be TRBD1 (6 bases). CDR3 sequence (DNA): TGTGCCAGCAGCCCCCAGGACAGCCTCGAGCAGTACTTC. Translating gives CASSPQDSLEQYF.